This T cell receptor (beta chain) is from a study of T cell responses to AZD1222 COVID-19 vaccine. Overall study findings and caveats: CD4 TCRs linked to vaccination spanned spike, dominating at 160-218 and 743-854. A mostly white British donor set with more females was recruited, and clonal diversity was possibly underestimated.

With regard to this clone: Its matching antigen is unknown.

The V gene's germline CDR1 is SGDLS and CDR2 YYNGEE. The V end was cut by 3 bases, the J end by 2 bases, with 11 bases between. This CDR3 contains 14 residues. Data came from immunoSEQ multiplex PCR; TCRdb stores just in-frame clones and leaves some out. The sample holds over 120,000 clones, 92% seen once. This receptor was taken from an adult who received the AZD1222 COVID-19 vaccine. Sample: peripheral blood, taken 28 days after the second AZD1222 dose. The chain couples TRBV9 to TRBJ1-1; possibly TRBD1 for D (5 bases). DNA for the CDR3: TGTGCCAGCAGCGCACGGGGGGGAAACACTGAAGCTTTCTTT. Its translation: CASSARGGNTEAFF.